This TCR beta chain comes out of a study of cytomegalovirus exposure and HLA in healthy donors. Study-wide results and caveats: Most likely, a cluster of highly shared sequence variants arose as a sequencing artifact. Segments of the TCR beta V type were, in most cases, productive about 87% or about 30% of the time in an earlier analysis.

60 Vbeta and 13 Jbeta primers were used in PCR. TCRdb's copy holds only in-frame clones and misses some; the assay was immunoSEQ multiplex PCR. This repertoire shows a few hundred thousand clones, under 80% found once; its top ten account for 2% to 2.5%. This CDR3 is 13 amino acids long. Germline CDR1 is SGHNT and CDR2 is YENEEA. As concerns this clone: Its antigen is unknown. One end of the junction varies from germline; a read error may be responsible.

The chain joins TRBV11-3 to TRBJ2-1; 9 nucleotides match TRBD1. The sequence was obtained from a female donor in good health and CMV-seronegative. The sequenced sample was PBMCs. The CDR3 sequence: CASSSDHRGRLIF. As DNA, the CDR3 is TGTGCCAGCAGCTCGGACCACAGGGGGCGCCTTATCTTC.